This T cell receptor beta chain was retrieved from a study of Ad26.COV2.S vaccination and SARS-CoV-2 variants. About the research overall: Doses of Ad26.COV2.S were injected into muscle once or twice, 56 days apart. Broader study findings: Vaccine and placebo recipients had comparable breadth of non-spike TCRs. Responses of T cells in total may have been underestimated by the TCR breadth and depth analyses.

The repertoire was sequenced with immunoSEQ multiplex PCR; TCRdb's copy has only in-frame clones and lacks some. The sample shows 400,000 to 450,000 clones, around 90% of them seen only once. With regard to this clone: As yet, its antigen is unknown.

The CDR3 runs 14 residues. Germline values: CDR1 SEHNR, CDR2 FQNEAQ (reference sequence). V dropped 5 bases and J dropped 5; count of bases not matched to a gene: 5. Indicated treatment: roughly 20 received Ad26.COV2.S at low or high dose, single or two shots; about 5 received placebo; per-sample allocation not given. At day 63 after the first vaccine or placebo injection, samples were drawn. This person who donated was an adult of 18-55 years in Boston. The rearrangement joins TRBV7-9 to TRBJ1-2; the match to TRBD1 covers 10 bases. The origin of this receptor is a person aged 18-60 years who received the Ad26.COV2.S COVID-19 vaccine or a placebo. Sequences were derived from peripheral blood, sampled in a trial of Ad26.COV2.S vaccine versus placebo. The CDR3 coding sequence is TGTGCCAGCAGCCCGCCGGGACAGGGGTATGGCTACACCTTC. Translating it yields CASSPPGQGYGYTF.